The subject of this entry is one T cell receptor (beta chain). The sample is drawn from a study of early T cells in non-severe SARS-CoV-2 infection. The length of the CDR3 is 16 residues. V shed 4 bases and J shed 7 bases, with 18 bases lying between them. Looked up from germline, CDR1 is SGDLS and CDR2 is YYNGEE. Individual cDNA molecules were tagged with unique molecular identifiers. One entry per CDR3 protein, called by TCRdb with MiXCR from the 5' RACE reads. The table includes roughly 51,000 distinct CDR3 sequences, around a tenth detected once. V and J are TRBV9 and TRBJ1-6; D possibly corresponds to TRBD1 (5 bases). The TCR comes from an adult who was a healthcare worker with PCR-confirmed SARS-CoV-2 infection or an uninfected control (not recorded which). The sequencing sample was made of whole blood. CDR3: CASSPPRGGPNSPLHF. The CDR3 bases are TGTGCCAGCAGCCCCCCCCGGGGCGGACCCAATTCACCCCTCCACTTT.